This T cell receptor beta chain is from a study of beta chain features in type 1 diabetes. Study in general: Examination of sorted cells across all samples involved about 99 million cells.

Sequencing targeted expressed TCRB transcripts, as all isolated RNA had been reverse transcribed. Some clones are missing from TCRdb's copy, which holds only in-frame ones; the method was immunoSEQ multiplex PCR. This table has more than 250,000 clones, about 20% appearing once. CDR1 is SGHTA and CDR2 is FQGNSA in the germline V gene. With V trimmed by 1 base and J by 7 bases, 0 bases remained unmatched. The CDR3 totals 12 residues. Concerning this clone: Its antigen remains unidentified.

General study findings and limits: The study found moderately but significantly shorter TCRB CDR3s in all four CD4+ subsets of Type 1 diabetes patients. Patients' naive, central memory and regulatory TCRB repertoires appeared more alike than those of healthy donors.

V usage is TRBV7-2 and J usage is TRBJ2-5, with TRBD2 identical over 7 bases. The origin of this receptor is a woman aged 40-49 years with type 1 diabetes. Sequenced material: naive CD4+ T cells from blood. In DNA, the CDR3 is TGTGCCAGCAGCTTAGGGGAGGGGACCCAGTACTTC. Its protein is CASSLGEGTQYF.